Following are 8 T cell receptor beta chains from one sample sequenced in a study of a mutant IDH1 vaccine in newly diagnosed glioma. The time point denotes: week 11, during vaccination. Vaccinated patients received 300 ug of mutant IDH1 20-mer peptide per dose, with topical imiquimod. Sequencing was performed with immunoSEQ multiplex PCR; in TCRdb, only in-frame clones are kept and a portion is missing. This table holds some 23,000 clones, just over 70% found once. Their antigens are not known. Here the sequenced sample was peripheral blood mononuclear cells (PBMCs), taken from a glioma patient whose treatment included an IDH1 peptide vaccine. Receptors originate from a young man with glioma. Some clones in this sample may be carry-over from other donors' samples.

V gene TRBV5-4 combines with J gene TRBJ1-6; D is unresolved. The CDR3 is 16 amino acids. Germline loops: CDR1 SGHNT, CDR2 YYREEE (reference sequence). The V and J ends lost 0 bases and 0 bases respectively, with 7 bases between them. Here the CDR3 reads CASSLAVNSYNSPLHF. CDR3 nucleotides: TGTGCCAGCAGCTTGGCGGTAAACTCCTATAATTCACCCCTCCACTTT.

With regard to this clone: Relative to the germline gene, one junction end is altered; a read error may explain this. This chain links TRBV5-4 with TRBJ2-7; 10 bases align to TRBD1. This CDR3 is built from 14 residues. The germline V gene encodes CDR1 SGHNT and CDR2 YYREEE (reference sequence). Here the CDR3 DNA reads TGTGCCAGCGGGGACAGGGGCCTCTCCTACGAGCAGTACTTT. Translating it yields CASGDRGLSYEQYF.

This clone was detected only a few times. The rearrangement joins TRBV18 to TRBJ1-1, with D uncertain. Germline assignment: CDR1 KGHSH and CDR2 LQKENI. Trimming took 6 bases from V and 8 from J, leaving 7 bases between them. The CDR3 totals 10 residues. This CDR3 reads CASSAGEAFF. Here the CDR3 DNA reads TGTGCCAGCTCGGCGGGGGAAGCTTTCTTT.

There are a few counts of this clone. This chain connects TRBV10-1 to TRBJ2-2; D possibly corresponds to TRBD1 (5 bases). The CDR3 spans 15 residues. V dropped 2 bases and J dropped 7 bases, with 14 bases sitting between them. CDR1 and CDR2 (germline): WNHNN, SYGVQD (reference sequence). DNA for the CDR3: TGCGCCAGCAGTGAGCGGTCAACAGGCGACGGGGAGCTGTTTTTT. It codes for CASSERSTGDGELFF.

The chain employs TRBV27 and TRBJ1-5; D may be TRBD1 (5 bases). The CDR3 totals 13 residues. Trimming removed 4 bases from V and 1 base from J, with 5 bases in between. Germline CDR1 reads MNHEY; CDR2 reads SMNVEV (reference sequence). CDR3 residues: CASSWGSNQPQHF. CDR3 sequence (DNA): TGTGCCAGCAGTTGGGGGAGCAATCAGCCCCAGCATTTT.

The V gene is TRBV5-1, the J gene TRBJ1-1; D is possibly TRBD1 (6 bases). Trimming took off 2 bases at V and 5 bases at J, with 13 bases between the two ends. This CDR3 contains 14 residues. Germline assignment: CDR1 SGHRS and CDR2 YFSETQ. CDR3 protein: CASSLRGQQTEAFF. For the CDR3, the DNA is TGCGCCAGCAGCTTACGGGGGCAGCAAACTGAAGCTTTCTTT.

This clone has a handful of counts. The chain links TRBV18 to TRBJ2-3; 12 bases align to TRBD2. V trimming: 4 bases; J trimming: 5 bases; junction bases outside the gene matches: 1. The CDR3 sequence is 14 residues long. Germline values: CDR1 KGHSH, CDR2 LQKENI. Written as DNA, the CDR3 is TGTGCCAGCTCACAGGGACTAGCGGGAGATACGCAGTATTTT. Protein sequence: CASSQGLAGDTQYF. Full variable domain (missing parts from reference TRBV18 and TRBJ2-3): NAGVMQNPRHLVRRRGQEARLRCSPMKGHSHVYWYRQLPEEGLKFMVYLQKENIIDESGMPKERFSAEFPKEGPSILRIQQVVRGDSAAYFCASSQGLAGDTQYFGPGTRLTVL.

The chain joins TRBV10-3 to TRBJ2-7; perhaps TRBD2 as D (5 bases). The V and J ends lost 0 bases and 2 bases respectively, with 8 bases between them. The germline gives CDR1 ENHRY, CDR2 SYGVKD. The CDR3 is 14 amino acids. The CDR3 here is CAISESTGTYEQYF. The CDR3 DNA reads TGTGCCATCAGTGAGTCGACGGGGACCTACGAGCAGTACTTC.